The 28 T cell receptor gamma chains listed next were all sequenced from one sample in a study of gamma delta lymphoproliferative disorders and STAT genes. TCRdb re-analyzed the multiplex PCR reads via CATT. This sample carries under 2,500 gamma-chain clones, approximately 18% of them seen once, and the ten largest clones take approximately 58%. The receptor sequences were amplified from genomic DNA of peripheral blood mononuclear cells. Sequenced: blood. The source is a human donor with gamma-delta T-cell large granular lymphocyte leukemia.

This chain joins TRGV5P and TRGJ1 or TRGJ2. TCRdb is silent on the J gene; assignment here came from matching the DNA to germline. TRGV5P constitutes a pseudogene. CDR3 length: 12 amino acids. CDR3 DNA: TGTGCCACCTGGGGCAGCAACGATAAGAAACTCTTT. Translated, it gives CATWGSNDKKLF.

DNA for the CDR3: TGTGCCTTGTGGGACCGCCCAAAGAAACTCTTT. It codes for CALWDRPKKLF. The chain couples TRGV9 to TRGJ1 or TRGJ2. Here the J gene came from matching the DNA to germline, since TCRdb omits it. The CDR3 covers 11 residues. Germline V gene sequence: CDR1 GITISATS, CDR2 ISYDGTV (reference sequence). The V segment lost 4 bases and the J segment 10 bases; nucleotides outside the gene matches: 7.

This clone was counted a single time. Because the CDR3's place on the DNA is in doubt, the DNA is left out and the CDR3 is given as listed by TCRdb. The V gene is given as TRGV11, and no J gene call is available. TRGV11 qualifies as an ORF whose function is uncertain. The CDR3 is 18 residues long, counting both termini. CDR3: CACWIRRERNSLAVEQHF.

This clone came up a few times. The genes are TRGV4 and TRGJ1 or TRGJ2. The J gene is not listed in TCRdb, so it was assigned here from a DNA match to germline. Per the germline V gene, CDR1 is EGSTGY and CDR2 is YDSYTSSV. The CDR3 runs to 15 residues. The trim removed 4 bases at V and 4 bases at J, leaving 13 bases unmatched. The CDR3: CATWENFPRYYKKLF. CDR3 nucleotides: TGTGCCACCTGGGAAAATTTCCCCCGATATTATAAGAAACTCTTT.

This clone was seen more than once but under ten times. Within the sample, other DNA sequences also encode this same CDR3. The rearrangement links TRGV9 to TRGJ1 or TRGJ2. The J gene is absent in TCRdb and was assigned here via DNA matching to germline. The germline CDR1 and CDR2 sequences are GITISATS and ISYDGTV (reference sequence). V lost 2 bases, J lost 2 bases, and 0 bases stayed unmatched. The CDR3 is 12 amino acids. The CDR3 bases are TGTGCCTTGTGGGAGGATTATTATAAGAAACTCTTT. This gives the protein CALWEDYYKKLF.

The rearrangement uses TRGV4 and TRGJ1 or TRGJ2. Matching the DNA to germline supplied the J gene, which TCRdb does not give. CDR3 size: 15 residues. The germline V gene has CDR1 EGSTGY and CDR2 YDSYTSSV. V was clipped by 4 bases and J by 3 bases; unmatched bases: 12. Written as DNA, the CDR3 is TGTGCCACCTGGGACGGGCCGAGAGTTTATTATAAGAAACTCTTT. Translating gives CATWDGPRVYYKKLF.

CDR3 in amino acids: CATWDRRNYYKKLF. CDR3 bases: TGTGCCACCTGGGACAGGCGTAATTATTATAAGAAACTCTTT. The V gene is TRGV3, the J gene TRGJ1 or TRGJ2. TCRdb gives no J gene; it was assigned here by matching the DNA to germline. Germline lookup yields CDR1 VTNTFY and CDR2 YDVSTARD (reference sequence). CDR3 length: 14 residues. The J segment lost 1 base and the V segment lost 0 bases, leaving 3 bases of the junction unmatched.

In DNA, the CDR3 is TGTGCCACCTGGGATGGGGATGGTAAGAAACTCTTT. Amino acid sequence: CATWDGDGKKLF. J is TRGJ1 or TRGJ2 and V is TRGV4. TCRdb supplies no J gene; here it was assigned by aligning the nucleotide sequence to germline. Trimming removed 0 bases from V and 9 bases from J; junction bases left unmatched: 5. The CDR3 has 12 amino acids. Germline V gene data show CDR1 as EGSTGY and CDR2 as YDSYTSSV.

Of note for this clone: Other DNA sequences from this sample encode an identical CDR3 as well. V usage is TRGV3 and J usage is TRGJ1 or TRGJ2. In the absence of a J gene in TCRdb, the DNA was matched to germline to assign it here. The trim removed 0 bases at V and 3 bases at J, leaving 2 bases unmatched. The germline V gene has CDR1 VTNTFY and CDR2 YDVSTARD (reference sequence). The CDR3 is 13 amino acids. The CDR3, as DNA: TGTGCCACCTGGGACAGGCGTTATTATAAGAAACTCTTT. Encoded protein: CATWDRRYYKKLF.

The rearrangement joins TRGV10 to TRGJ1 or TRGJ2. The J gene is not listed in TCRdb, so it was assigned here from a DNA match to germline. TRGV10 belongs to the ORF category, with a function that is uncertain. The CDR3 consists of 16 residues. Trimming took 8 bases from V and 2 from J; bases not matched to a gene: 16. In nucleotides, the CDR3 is TGTGCTGCGTGGGATTATGACTCTAGGGATTATTATAAGAAACTCTTT. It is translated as CAAWDYDSRDYYKKLF.

CDR3 protein: CATWDGKGKKLF. The CDR3 DNA reads TGTGCCACCTGGGACGGTAAGGGAAAGAAACTCTTT. The chain joins TRGV2 to TRGJ1 or TRGJ2. TCRdb carries no J gene annotation; the J gene was assigned here by matching the DNA with germline. The CDR3 consists of 12 residues. Germline CDR1 EGSNGY, CDR2 YDSYNSKV. V trimming: 1 base; J trimming: 10 bases; junction bases outside the gene matches: 7.

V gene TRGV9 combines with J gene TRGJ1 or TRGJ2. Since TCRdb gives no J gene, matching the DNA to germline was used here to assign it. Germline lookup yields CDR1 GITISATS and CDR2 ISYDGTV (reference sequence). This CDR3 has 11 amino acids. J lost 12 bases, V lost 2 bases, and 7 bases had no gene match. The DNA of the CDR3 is TGTGCCTTGTGGGAGGCTTGGGCGAAACTCTTT. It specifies CALWEAWAKLF.

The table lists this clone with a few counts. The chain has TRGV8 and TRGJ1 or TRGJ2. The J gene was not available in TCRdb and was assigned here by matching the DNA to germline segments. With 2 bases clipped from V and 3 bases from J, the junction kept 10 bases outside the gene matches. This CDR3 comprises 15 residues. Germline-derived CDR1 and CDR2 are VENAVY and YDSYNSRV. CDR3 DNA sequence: TGTGCCACCTGGGATACCTTAGGGATTTATTATAAGAAACTCTTT. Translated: CATWDTLGIYYKKLF.

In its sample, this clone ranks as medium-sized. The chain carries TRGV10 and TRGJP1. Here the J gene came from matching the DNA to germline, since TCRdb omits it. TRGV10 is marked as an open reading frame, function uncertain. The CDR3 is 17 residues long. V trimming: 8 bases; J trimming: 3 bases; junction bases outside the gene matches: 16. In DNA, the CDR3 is TGTGCTGCGTGGGATTATGATGGTTCGGCCACTGGTTGGTTCAAGATATTT. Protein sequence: CAAWDYDGSATGWFKIF.

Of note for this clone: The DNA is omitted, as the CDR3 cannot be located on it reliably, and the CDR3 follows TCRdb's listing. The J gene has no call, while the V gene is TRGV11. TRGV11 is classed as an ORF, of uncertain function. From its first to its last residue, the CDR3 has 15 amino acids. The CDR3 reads CTTVPAGLLRREKLF.

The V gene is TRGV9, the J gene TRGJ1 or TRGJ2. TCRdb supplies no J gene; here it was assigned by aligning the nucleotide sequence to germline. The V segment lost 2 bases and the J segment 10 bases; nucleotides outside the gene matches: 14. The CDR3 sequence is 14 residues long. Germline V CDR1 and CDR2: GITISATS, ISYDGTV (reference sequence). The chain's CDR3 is CALWEAPGIRKKLF. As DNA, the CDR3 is TGTGCCTTGTGGGAGGCCCCCGGAATTAGGAAGAAACTCTTT.

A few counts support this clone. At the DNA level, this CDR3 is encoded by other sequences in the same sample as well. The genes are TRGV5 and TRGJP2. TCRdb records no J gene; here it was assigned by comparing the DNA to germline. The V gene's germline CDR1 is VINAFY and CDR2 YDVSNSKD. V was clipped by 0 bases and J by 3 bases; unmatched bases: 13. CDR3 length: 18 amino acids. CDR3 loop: CATWDRRDGDGSDWIKTF. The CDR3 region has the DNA TGTGCCACCTGGGACAGGCGGGATGGCGATGGTAGTGATTGGATCAAGACGTTT.

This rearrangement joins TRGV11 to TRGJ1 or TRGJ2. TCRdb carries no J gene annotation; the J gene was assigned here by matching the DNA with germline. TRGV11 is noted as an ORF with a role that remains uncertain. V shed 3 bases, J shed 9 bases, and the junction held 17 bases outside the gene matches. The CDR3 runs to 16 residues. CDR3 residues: CACWIRSFLRPVKKLF. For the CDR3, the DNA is TGTGCCTGCTGGATTAGGTCCTTTCTTCGACCTGTTAAGAAACTCTTT.

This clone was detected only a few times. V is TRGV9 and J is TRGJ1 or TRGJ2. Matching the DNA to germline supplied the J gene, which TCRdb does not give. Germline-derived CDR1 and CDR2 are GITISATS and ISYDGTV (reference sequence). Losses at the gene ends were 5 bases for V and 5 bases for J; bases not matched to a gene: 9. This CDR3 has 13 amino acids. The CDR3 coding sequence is TGTGCCTTGTGGGTGGGGGGGGATTATAAGAAACTCTTT. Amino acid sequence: CALWVGGDYKKLF.

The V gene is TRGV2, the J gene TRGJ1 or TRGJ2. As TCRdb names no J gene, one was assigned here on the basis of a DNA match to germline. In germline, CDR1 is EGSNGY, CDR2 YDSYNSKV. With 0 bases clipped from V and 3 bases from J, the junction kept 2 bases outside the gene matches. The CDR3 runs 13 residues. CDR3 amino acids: CATWDGGYYKKLF. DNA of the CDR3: TGTGCCACCTGGGACGGGGGTTATTATAAGAAACTCTTT.

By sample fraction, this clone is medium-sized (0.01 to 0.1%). The CDR3: CATWDRLPDYYKKLF. The CDR3 DNA follows: TGTGCCACCTGGGATAGGCTCCCCGATTATTATAAGAAACTCTTT. V is TRGV8 and J is TRGJ1 or TRGJ2. TCRdb leaves out the J gene; it was filled in here by matching the DNA to germline. The CDR3 sequence is 15 residues long. V shed 0 bases and J 2 bases; nucleotides not matched to a gene: 7. Germline V lookup: CDR1 VENAVY, CDR2 YDSYNSRV.

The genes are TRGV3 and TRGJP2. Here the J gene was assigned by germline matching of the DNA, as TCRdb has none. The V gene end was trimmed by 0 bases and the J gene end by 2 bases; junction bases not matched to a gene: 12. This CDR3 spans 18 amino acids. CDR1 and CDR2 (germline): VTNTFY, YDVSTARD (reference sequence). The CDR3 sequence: CATWDRRVDCSSDWIKTF. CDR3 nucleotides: TGTGCCACCTGGGACAGGCGGGTGGATTGCAGTAGTGATTGGATCAAGACGTTT.

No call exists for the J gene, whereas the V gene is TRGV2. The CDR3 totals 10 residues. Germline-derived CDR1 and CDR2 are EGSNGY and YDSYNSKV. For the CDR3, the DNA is TGTGCCACCTGGGACGGCAGGGGGCTCTTT. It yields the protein CATWDGRGLF.

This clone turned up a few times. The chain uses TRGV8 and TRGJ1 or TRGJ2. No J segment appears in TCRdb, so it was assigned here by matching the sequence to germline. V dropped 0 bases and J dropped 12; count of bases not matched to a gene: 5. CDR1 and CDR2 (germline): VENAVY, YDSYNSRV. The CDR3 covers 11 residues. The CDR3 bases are TGTGCCACCTGGGATAGGCATAGGAAACTCTTT. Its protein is CATWDRHRKLF.

CDR3: CATWDGLPNAYYKKLF. CDR3 bases: TGTGCCACCTGGGATGGGCTCCCCAATGCTTATTATAAGAAACTCTTT. This chain uses TRGV4 with TRGJ1 or TRGJ2. The J gene, left out of TCRdb, was set here by checking the DNA against germline. This CDR3 comprises 16 residues. The germline gives CDR1 EGSTGY, CDR2 YDSYTSSV. With 0 bases clipped from V and 3 bases from J, the junction kept 11 bases outside the gene matches.

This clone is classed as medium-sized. The CDR3 spells CAAWESKKLF. As DNA, the CDR3 is TGTGCTGCGTGGGAGAGTAAGAAACTCTTT. This chain uses TRGV10 with TRGJ1 or TRGJ2. No J segment appears in TCRdb, so it was assigned here by matching the sequence to germline. TRGV10 is classed as an ORF, of uncertain function. The CDR3 extends over 10 amino acids. V gave up 8 bases and J gave up 9 bases; unmatched junction bases: 5.

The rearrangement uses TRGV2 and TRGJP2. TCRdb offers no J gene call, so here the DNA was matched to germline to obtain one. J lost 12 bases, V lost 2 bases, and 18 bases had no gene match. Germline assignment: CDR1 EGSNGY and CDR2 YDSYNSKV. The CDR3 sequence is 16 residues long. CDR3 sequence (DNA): TGTGCCACCTGGGACGCCCTGGGGGCCCCAAGGGGGATCAAGACGTTT. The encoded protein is CATWDALGAPRGIKTF.

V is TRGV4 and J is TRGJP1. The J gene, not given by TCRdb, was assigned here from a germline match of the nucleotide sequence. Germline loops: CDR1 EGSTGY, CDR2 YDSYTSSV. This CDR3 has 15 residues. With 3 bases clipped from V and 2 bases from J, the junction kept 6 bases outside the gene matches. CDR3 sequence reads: CATWDTGTTGWFKIF. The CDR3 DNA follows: TGTGCCACCTGGGATACTGGGACCACTGGTTGGTTCAAGATATTT.